The 7 T cell receptor beta chains below come from one sample, sequenced in a study of identical twins. TCRdb re-analysed the 5' RACE reads in MiXCR, keeping a single row per CDR3 protein. Of 200,000 to 250,000 distinct CDR3 sequences in the sample, around 15% were seen once. The sequencing input was memory (CD45RO+) T cells sorted from blood. The receptors stem from a woman in her late teens or twenties in good health.

In its sample, this clonotype was seen a few times. The chain recombines TRBV20-1 with TRBJ1-5, with D possibly matching TRBD1 (5 bases). This CDR3 spans 14 amino acids. V gave up 1 base and J gave up 7 bases, with 14 bases separating them. CDR1 is DFQATT, CDR2 SNEGSKA, per germline (reference sequence). The CDR3 loop is CSARATGSAQPQHF. In DNA form, the CDR3 reads TGCAGTGCTAGAGCTACAGGTTCCGCCCAGCCCCAGCATTTT.

In its sample, this clonotype was seen a few times. The genes are TRBV7-2 and TRBJ2-5; D is unclear. Per germline, CDR1 SGHTA and CDR2 FQGNSA. There are 15 residues in the CDR3. V was pared by 4 bases and J by 2 bases, with 14 bases between. The DNA of the CDR3 is TGTGCCAGCAGCTATAGTGGGGTGGGACAAGAGACCCAGTACTTC. Its translation: CASSYSGVGQETQYF.

The chain has TRBV3-1 and TRBJ1-6, with no clear D. Germline V lookup: CDR1 LGHDT, CDR2 YNNKEL (reference sequence). The V end lost 2 bases, the J end lost 4 bases, and 9 bases lay between the germline ends. This CDR3 is 15 amino acids long. Written as DNA, the CDR3 is TGTGCCAGCAGCCAACTCATAGGTTATAATTCACCCCTCCACTTT. Translated: CASSQLIGYNSPLHF.

The V gene is TRBV11-2, the J gene TRBJ2-1; D possibly corresponds to TRBD2 (5 bases). V was clipped by 4 bases and J by 0 bases, with 10 bases between them. CDR1 is SGHAT and CDR2 is FQNNGV in the germline V gene. This CDR3 contains 15 residues. CDR3 residues: CASSSYSDSYNEQFF. As DNA, the CDR3 is TGTGCCAGCAGCTCCTATAGCGACTCCTACAATGAGCAGTTCTTC. Using reference TRBV11-2 and TRBJ2-1 for the parts outside the CDR3, the full variable domain is EAGVAQSPRYKIIEKRQSVAFWCNPISGHATLYWYQQILGQGPKLLIQFQNNGVVDDSQLPKDRFSAERLKGVDSTLKIQPAKLEDSAVYLCASSSYSDSYNEQFFGPGTRLTVL.

The rearrangement links TRBV3-1 to TRBJ2-4; no reliable D call. Trimming shortened V by 4 bases and J by 9 bases, and 13 bases separated the two germline ends. The length of the CDR3 is 13 residues. The germline gives CDR1 LGHDT, CDR2 YNNKEL (reference sequence). The CDR3: CASSPRARAIQYF. CDR3 coding DNA: TGTGCCAGCAGCCCCCGGGCTAGGGCCATTCAGTACTTC. Complete variable domain (other parts from reference TRBV3-1 and TRBJ2-4): DTAVSQTPKYLVTQMGNDKSIKCEQNLGHDTMYWYKQDSKKFLKIMFSYNNKELIINETVPNRFSPKSPDKAHLNLHINSLELGDSAVYFCASSPRARAIQYFGAGTRLSVL.

The chain links TRBV5-1 to TRBJ2-3; TRBD2 matches at 13 bases. Trimming removed 4 bases from V and 0 bases from J; junction bases left unmatched: 5. This CDR3 is 17 amino acids long. Germline CDR1 SGHRS, CDR2 YFSETQ. The CDR3 protein is CASSIGTSGASTDTQYF. The DNA of the CDR3 is TGCGCCAGCAGCATAGGGACTAGCGGGGCTAGCACAGATACGCAGTATTTT.

The V call is TRBV5-1, the J call TRBJ2-7; 7 bases agree with TRBD2. Germline V gene sequence: CDR1 SGHRS, CDR2 YFSETQ. V gave up 4 bases and J gave up 0 bases; unmatched junction bases: 7. The CDR3 is made up of 15 amino acids. The chain's CDR3 is CASSMGAGLSYEQYF. The CDR3 DNA is TGCGCCAGCAGCATGGGAGCGGGACTCTCCTACGAGCAGTACTTC.